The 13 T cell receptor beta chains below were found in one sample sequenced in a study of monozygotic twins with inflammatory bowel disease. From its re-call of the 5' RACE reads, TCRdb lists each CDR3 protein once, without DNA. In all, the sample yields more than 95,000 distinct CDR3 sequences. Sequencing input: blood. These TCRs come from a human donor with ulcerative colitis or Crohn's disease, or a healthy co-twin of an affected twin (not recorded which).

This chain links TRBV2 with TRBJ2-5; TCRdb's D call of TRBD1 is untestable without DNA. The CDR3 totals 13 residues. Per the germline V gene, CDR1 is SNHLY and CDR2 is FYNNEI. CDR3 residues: CASFPTRQETQYF.

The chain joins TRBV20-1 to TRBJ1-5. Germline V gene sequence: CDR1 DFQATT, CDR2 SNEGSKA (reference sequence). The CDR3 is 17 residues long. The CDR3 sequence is CSARVERTANSNQPQHF.

CDR3 amino acids: CASSRKSGGGNQPQHF. The J gene is TRBJ1-5, the V gene TRBV12-3 or TRBV12-4; TCRdb's D gene call, TRBD1, goes unchecked for lack of DNA. The CDR3 length is 16 residues.

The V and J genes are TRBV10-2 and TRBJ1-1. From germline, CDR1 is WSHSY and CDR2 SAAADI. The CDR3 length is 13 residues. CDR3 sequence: CASSGWRGGEAFF.

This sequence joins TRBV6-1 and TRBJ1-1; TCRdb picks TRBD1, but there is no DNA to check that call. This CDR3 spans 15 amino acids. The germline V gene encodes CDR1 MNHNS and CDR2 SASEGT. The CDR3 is CASIDRGGGNTEAFF.

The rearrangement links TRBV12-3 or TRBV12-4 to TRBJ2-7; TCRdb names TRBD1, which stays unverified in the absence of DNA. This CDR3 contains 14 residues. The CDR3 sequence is CASSRDSFSYEQYF.

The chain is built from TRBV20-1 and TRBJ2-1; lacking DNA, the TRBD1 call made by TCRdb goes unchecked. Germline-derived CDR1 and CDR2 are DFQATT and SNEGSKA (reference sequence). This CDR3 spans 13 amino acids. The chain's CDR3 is CSAIDGTGFEQFF.

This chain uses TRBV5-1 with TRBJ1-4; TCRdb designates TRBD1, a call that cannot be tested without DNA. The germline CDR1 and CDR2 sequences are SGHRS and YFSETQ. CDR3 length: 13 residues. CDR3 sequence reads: CASGQGAGEKLFF.

CDR3 sequence: CASSQETGSHEQYF. The chain joins TRBV14 to TRBJ2-7; there is no DNA to check the TCRdb D call of TRBD1. The CDR3 runs 14 residues. The germline V gene has CDR1 SGHDN and CDR2 FVKESK.

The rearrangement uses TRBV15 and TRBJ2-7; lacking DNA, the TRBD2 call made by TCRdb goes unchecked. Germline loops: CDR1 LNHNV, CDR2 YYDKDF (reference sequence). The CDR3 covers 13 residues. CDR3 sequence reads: CATSALRGNEQYF.

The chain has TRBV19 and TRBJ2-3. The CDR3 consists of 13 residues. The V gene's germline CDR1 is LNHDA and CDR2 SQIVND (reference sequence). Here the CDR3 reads CASRPETRDTQYF.

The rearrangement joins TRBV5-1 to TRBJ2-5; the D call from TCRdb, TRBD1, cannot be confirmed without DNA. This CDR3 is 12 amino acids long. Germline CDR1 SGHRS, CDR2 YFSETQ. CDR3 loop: CASSFGGETQYF.

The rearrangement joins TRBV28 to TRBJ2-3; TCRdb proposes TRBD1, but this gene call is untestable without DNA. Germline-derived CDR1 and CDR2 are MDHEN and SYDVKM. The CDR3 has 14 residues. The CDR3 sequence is CASSSTGLEDTQYF.